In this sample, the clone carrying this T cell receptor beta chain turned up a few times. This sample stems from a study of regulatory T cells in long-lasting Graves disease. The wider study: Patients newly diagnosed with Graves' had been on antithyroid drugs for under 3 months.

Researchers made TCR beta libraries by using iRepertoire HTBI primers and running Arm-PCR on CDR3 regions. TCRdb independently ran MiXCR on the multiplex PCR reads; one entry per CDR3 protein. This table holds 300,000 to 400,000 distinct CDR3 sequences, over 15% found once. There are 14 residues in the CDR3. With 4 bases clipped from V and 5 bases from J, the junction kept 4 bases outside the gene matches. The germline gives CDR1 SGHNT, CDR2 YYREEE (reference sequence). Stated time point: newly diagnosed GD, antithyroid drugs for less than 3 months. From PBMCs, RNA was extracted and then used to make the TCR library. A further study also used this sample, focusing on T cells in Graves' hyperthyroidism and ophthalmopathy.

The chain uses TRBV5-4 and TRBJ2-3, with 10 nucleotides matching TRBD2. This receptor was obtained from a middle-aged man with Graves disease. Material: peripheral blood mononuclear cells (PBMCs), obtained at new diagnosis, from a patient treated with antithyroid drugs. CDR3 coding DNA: TGTGCCAGCAGCCAGCGGGGGGGTGGAGATACGCAGTATTTT. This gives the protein CASSQRGGGDTQYF.